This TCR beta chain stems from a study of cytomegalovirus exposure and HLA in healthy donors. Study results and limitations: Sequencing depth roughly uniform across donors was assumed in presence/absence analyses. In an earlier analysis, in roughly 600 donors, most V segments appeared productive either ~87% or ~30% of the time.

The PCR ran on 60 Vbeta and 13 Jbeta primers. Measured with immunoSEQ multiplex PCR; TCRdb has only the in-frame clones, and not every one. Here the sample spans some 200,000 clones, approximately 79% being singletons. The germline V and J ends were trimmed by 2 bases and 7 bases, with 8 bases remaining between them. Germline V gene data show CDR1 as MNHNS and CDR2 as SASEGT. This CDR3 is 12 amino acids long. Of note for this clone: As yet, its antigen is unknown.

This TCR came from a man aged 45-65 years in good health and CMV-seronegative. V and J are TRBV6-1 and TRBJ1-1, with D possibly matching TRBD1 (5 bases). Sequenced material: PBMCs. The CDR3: CASSERGFEAFF. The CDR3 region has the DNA TGTGCCAGCAGTGAACGGGGGTTTGAAGCTTTCTTT.